The 27 T cell receptor beta chains reported below all come from one sample, sequenced in a study of T cells in Graves' hyperthyroidism and ophthalmopathy (dated by TCRdb to about 2019). Library generation was performed with multiplex PCR. TCRdb shows the sequencer as Illumina HiSeq 2000. Amplification of TCR beta CDR3 regions was carried out from RNA transcripts. For the first round of RT-PCR on the TCR CDR3, the HTBI primer set was used together with the Qiagen OneStep RT-PCR kit. The public reads were run again by TCRdb, first through fastp at Q25 and then through MiXCR, and only productive beta chains were kept. CDR3 protein sequences are deduplicated, and each keeps its most common genes and DNA. The sample contains about 640,000 distinct CDR3 sequences, roughly 15% of them found a single time. Approximately 12% of the sample rests with the top ten. The sample comprised blood. Receptors were obtained from a woman in her forties or fifties with Graves' ophthalmopathy.

This clonotype showed up just a few times. The V gene is TRBV4-3, the J gene TRBJ2-1; D gene ambiguous. Germline CDR1 is LGHNA and CDR2 is YSLEER. Trimming cost V 0 bases and J 0 bases, with 9 bases left between them. The CDR3 covers 16 residues. Here the CDR3 DNA reads TGCGCCAGCAGCCAAGATATCGCAGGCTCCTACAATGAGCAGTTCTTC. This gives the protein CASSQDIAGSYNEQFF.

The chain is built from TRBV7-2 and TRBJ2-3; 10 nucleotides align to TRBD2. This CDR3 has 19 amino acids. V was pared by 3 bases and J by 2 bases, with 14 bases of the junction left unmatched. Germline V gene data show CDR1 as SGHTA and CDR2 as FQGNSA. DNA of the CDR3: TGTGCCAGCAGCTTCCGGGCTAGCGGGAGCCGACCACTCACAGATACGCAGTATTTT. It codes for CASSFRASGSRPLTDTQYF.

This clonotype was counted ten times or more. The gene calls are TRBV12-3 or TRBV12-4 and TRBJ2-7; 7 bases match TRBD2. J gave up 3 bases and V 6 bases, and 11 bases lay outside the gene matches. CDR3 length: 15 residues. The CDR3 DNA reads TGTGCCAGCAGCCTTAGACTAGCTTCAAGCTACGAGCAGTACTTC. Protein sequence: CASSLRLASSYEQYF.

The rearrangement uses TRBV19 and TRBJ2-7; D might be TRBD1 (5 bases). There are 14 residues in the CDR3. The V gene lost 9 bases and the J gene lost 2 bases, with 17 bases spanning the gap. CDR1 is LNHDA and CDR2 is SQIVND in the germline V gene (reference sequence). CDR3 DNA sequence: TGTGCCAGCCGGTGGGCAGGGTCTCCCTACGAGCAGTACTTC. This translates into CASRWAGSPYEQYF.

The CDR3 sequence: CASSGRDGTTNEKLFF. CDR3 DNA sequence: TGTGCCAGCAGTGGACGGGACGGAACAACTAATGAAAAACTGTTTTTT. V is TRBV2 and J is TRBJ1-4; a possible D gene is TRBD1 (5 bases). Germline assignment: CDR1 SNHLY and CDR2 FYNNEI. The CDR3 extends over 16 amino acids. The V gene lost 4 bases and the J gene lost 0 bases, with 12 bases spanning the gap. The full variable domain, in which reference TRBV2 and TRBJ1-4 provide the parts outside the CDR3, is EPEVTQTPSHQVTQMGQEVILRCVPISNHLYFYWYRQILGQKVEFLVSFYNNEISEKSEIFDDQFSVERPDGSNFTLKIRSTKLEDSAMYFCASSGRDGTTNEKLFFGSGTQLSVL.

The genes are TRBV4-1 and TRBJ2-2; 11 positions match TRBD1. Germline CDR1 MGHRA, CDR2 YSYEKL. The CDR3 extends over 16 amino acids. V trimming: 0 bases; J trimming: 6 bases; junction bases outside the gene matches: 3. The CDR3 protein is CASSQDWTGGPGELFF. The CDR3 DNA reads TGCGCCAGCAGCCAAGATTGGACAGGGGGCCCCGGGGAGCTGTTTTTT.

Only a few counts were recorded for this clonotype. The rearrangement uses TRBV5-4 and TRBJ2-5; no clear D. The CDR3 length is 16 residues. In germline, CDR1 is SGHNT, CDR2 YYREEE (reference sequence). V lost 4 bases and J lost 3, with 19 bases in between. The CDR3 spells CASSRSNQEWEETQYF. In DNA form, the CDR3 reads TGTGCCAGCAGCCGGTCAAACCAGGAATGGGAAGAGACCCAGTACTTC.

This clonotype was detected only a few times. V usage is TRBV18 and J usage is TRBJ2-7; 9 nucleotides match TRBD2. The CDR3 is 16 amino acids. The ends lost 4 bases at V and 7 bases at J; junction bases unmatched: 14. CDR1 is KGHSH and CDR2 is LQKENI in the germline V gene. CDR3 region: CASSLVAGDPNFEQYF. CDR3 nucleotides: TGTGCCAGCTCACTGGTAGCGGGAGACCCGAATTTTGAGCAGTACTTC. The complete variable domain, with remaining parts taken from reference TRBV18 and TRBJ2-7, reads NAGVMQNPRHLVRRRGQEARLRCSPMKGHSHVYWYRQLPEEGLKFMVYLQKENIIDESGMPKERFSAEFPKEGPSILRIQQVVRGDSAAYFCASSLVAGDPNFEQYFGPGTRLTVT.

In this sample, this clonotype turned up a few times. V gene TRBV4-2 combines with J gene TRBJ2-1; 10 bases fit TRBD2. CDR3 length: 16 residues. V gave up 0 bases and J gave up 7 bases; unmatched junction bases: 6. Germline V CDR1 and CDR2: LGHNA, YNFKEQ. The CDR3 reads CASSQDRSAGGNEQFF. CDR3 bases: TGTGCCAGCAGCCAAGATAGGTCAGCGGGAGGGAATGAGCAGTTCTTC.

The chain carries TRBV9 and TRBJ1-2; D is perhaps TRBD1 (5 bases). The V gene lost 0 bases and the J gene lost 6 bases, with 15 bases spanning the gap. The CDR3 has 15 residues. Germline CDR1 SGDLS, CDR2 YYNGEE. Here the CDR3 reads CASSVGIYGTDGYTF. CDR3 nucleotide sequence: TGTGCCAGCAGCGTAGGTATTTACGGGACGGATGGCTACACCTTC.

Only a few counts were recorded for this clonotype. CDR3 region: CASTPPGQGARETQYF. CDR3 coding DNA: TGTGCCAGTACTCCTCCGGGACAGGGGGCGAGGGAGACCCAGTACTTC. The chain recombines TRBV19 with TRBJ2-5, with 12 positions matching TRBD1. Germline V CDR1 and CDR2: LNHDA, SQIVND (reference sequence). This CDR3 spans 16 amino acids. V dropped 7 bases and J dropped 5; count of bases not matched to a gene: 11.

This chain links TRBV2 with TRBJ2-1; D not certain. V dropped 11 bases and J dropped 8 bases, with 10 bases sitting between them. This CDR3 has 10 residues. CDR1 is SNHLY and CDR2 is FYNNEI in the germline V gene. CDR3 DNA: TGTGCCGGGATGTACGATGAGCAGTTCTTC. As protein: CAGMYDEQFF.

This clonotype has a handful of counts. The V call is TRBV6-2 or TRBV6-3, the J call TRBJ2-5, with D maybe TRBD2 (6 bases). The V end was cut by 6 bases, the J end by 5 bases, with 13 bases between. This CDR3 has 13 residues. Germline V gives CDR1 MNHEY, CDR2 SVGEGT. The DNA for the CDR3 is TGTGCCAGCAGCCGACTAGAAATTGAGACCCAGTACTTC. Translation: CASSRLEIETQYF.

The chain recombines TRBV10-3 with TRBJ2-2; 7 nucleotides align to TRBD1. The germline CDR1 and CDR2 sequences are ENHRY and SYGVKD. The CDR3 is made up of 15 amino acids. The V segment lost 4 bases and the J segment 6 bases; nucleotides outside the gene matches: 8. CDR3 sequence (DNA): TGTGCCATCAGTGGCACCCCCCAGGGGGCCGGGGAGCTGTTTTTT. It translates to CAISGTPQGAGELFF.

The V gene is TRBV28, the J gene TRBJ1-2; D is unclear. Trimming left V 5 bases short and J 3 bases short, with 10 bases between. CDR1 is MDHEN and CDR2 is SYDVKM in the germline V gene. The CDR3 sequence is 13 residues long. The CDR3 sequence is CASSQTRDYGYTF. For the CDR3, the DNA is TGTGCCAGCAGTCAAACCAGAGACTATGGCTACACCTTC.

The chain's CDR3 is CSARVEDGGTGELFF. DNA for the CDR3: TGCAGTGCTAGAGTTGAGGACGGGGGGACCGGGGAGCTGTTTTTT. The chain joins TRBV20-1 to TRBJ2-2; 7 bases align to TRBD2. The CDR3 is 15 residues long. Germline values: CDR1 DFQATT, CDR2 SNEGSKA (reference sequence). V lost 1 base, J lost 5 bases, and 7 bases stayed unmatched.

The V gene is TRBV7-2, the J gene TRBJ1-1; possible D gene TRBD1, 5 bases. Germline CDR1 SGHTA, CDR2 FQGNSA. The ends were cut back, 1 base at V and 5 bases at J, with 11 bases in the middle. The CDR3 length is 14 residues. This CDR3 reads CASSLDQGWTEAFF. The DNA for the CDR3 is TGTGCCAGCAGCTTAGATCAGGGCTGGACTGAAGCTTTCTTT. Full variable domain (remainder filled in from reference TRBV7-2 and TRBJ1-1): GAGVSQSPSNKVTEKGKDVELRCDPISGHTALYWYRQSLGQGLEFLIYFQGNSAPDKSGLPSDRFSAERTGGSVSTLTIQRTQQEDSAVYLCASSLDQGWTEAFFGQGTRLTVV.

This clonotype was counted at least ten times. The chain uses TRBV12-3 or TRBV12-4 and TRBJ1-5; no definite D call. The CDR3 is made up of 13 amino acids. V lost 5 bases and J lost 5, with 10 bases in between. As DNA, the CDR3 is TGTGCCAGCAGTACGAACAGTCATCAGCCCCAGCATTTT. The encoded protein is CASSTNSHQPQHF.

This clonotype has a handful of counts. V is TRBV11-3 and J is TRBJ2-1; 7 bases agree with TRBD1. Germline CDR1 reads SGHNT; CDR2 reads YENEEA. This CDR3 is 14 amino acids long. Trimming at V came to 4 bases and at J to 5 bases, leaving 5 bases not matched to a gene. The CDR3 sequence: CASSSDRRNNEQFF. The CDR3 DNA sequence: TGTGCCAGCAGCTCGGACAGGAGAAACAATGAGCAGTTCTTC.

This clonotype was recorded at least ten times. This chain links TRBV7-9 with TRBJ1-2, with no clear D. The germline CDR1 and CDR2 sequences are SEHNR and FQNEAQ (reference sequence). V was pared by 1 base and J by 6 bases, with 9 bases between. This CDR3 spans 13 amino acids. In nucleotides, the CDR3 is TGTGCCAGCAGCTTAGAGGTCAGCGATGGCTACACCTTC. Residues: CASSLEVSDGYTF.

The CDR3 spells CASSQGSGGNQPQHF. The CDR3 bases are TGTGCCAGCAGCCAAGGATCGGGGGGCAATCAGCCCCAGCATTTT. The rearrangement links TRBV4-2 to TRBJ1-5; D may be TRBD1 (5 bases). The germline V and J ends were trimmed by 1 base and 2 bases, with 9 bases remaining between them. This CDR3 is built from 15 residues. Per germline, CDR1 LGHNA and CDR2 YNFKEQ.

In regard to this clonotype: In this CDR3 the conserved last residue, phenylalanine or tryptophan, is missing, so a read error is likely. J is TRBJ1-1 and V is TRBV29-1; D remains unclear. The CDR3 has 13 residues. V lost 6 bases and J 3 bases, leaving 14 bases between the germline ends. Germline values: CDR1 SQVTM, CDR2 ANQGSEA. The CDR3, as DNA: TGCAGCGTGTTCAGGCGGGCGGACACTGAAGCTTTCCTT. Its translation is CSVFRRADTEAFL.

This chain links TRBV7-8 with TRBJ2-7; 10 nucleotides match TRBD1. The V gene end was trimmed by 5 bases and the J gene end by 4 bases; junction bases not matched to a gene: 8. In germline, CDR1 is SGHVS, CDR2 FQNEAQ. The length of the CDR3 is 15 residues. The CDR3 DNA sequence: TGTGCCAGCAGCCCGAGGACAGGGGGTTGGTACGAGCAGTACTTC. Translating it yields CASSPRTGGWYEQYF.

Of note for this clonotype: This sequence may be a read error, since a much larger clone differs from it by one base. The rearrangement joins TRBV6-2 or TRBV6-3 to TRBJ2-7; the D gene is possibly TRBD2 (5 bases). This CDR3 has 13 amino acids. Per the germline V gene, CDR1 is MNHEY and CDR2 is SVGEGT. Trimming shortened V by 7 bases and J by 2 bases, and 12 bases separated the two germline ends. This chain's CDR3 is CASIETTPYEQYF. In DNA form, the CDR3 reads TGTGCCAGCATAGAGACTACTCCCTACGAGCAGTACTTC.

This clonotype occurred many times. CDR3 nucleotide sequence: TGTGCCAGCAGCTTAGCACGGGGCGGGACCCGTAGCTCCTACAATGAGCAGTTCTTC. The encoded protein is CASSLARGGTRSSYNEQFF. The chain uses TRBV7-9 and TRBJ2-1, with a weak D call TRBD2 (6 bases). Germline V gene data show CDR1 as SEHNR and CDR2 as FQNEAQ (reference sequence). Deletions cut 0 bases from V and 0 bases from J, with 18 bases between. This CDR3 has 19 amino acids.

This clonotype was seen repeatedly, ten times or more. The rearrangement uses TRBV2 and TRBJ1-5; 8 bases fit TRBD1. The trim removed 5 bases at V and 5 bases at J, leaving 5 bases unmatched. This CDR3 contains 14 residues. Germline CDR1 SNHLY, CDR2 FYNNEI. The CDR3 DNA follows: TGTGCCAGCAGTCTTACGACAGGGGATCAGCCCCAGCATTTT. Translation: CASSLTTGDQPQHF.

In its sample, this clonotype was seen many times. The V call is TRBV12-3 or TRBV12-4, the J call TRBJ2-1, with TRBD2 matching 9 bases. The V and J ends lost 6 bases and 7 bases, in that order; junction bases with no gene match: 7. This CDR3 comprises 14 residues. CDR3 in amino acids: CASRRGSGGNEQFF. CDR3 coding DNA: TGTGCCAGCAGGAGGGGTAGCGGGGGAAATGAGCAGTTCTTC.